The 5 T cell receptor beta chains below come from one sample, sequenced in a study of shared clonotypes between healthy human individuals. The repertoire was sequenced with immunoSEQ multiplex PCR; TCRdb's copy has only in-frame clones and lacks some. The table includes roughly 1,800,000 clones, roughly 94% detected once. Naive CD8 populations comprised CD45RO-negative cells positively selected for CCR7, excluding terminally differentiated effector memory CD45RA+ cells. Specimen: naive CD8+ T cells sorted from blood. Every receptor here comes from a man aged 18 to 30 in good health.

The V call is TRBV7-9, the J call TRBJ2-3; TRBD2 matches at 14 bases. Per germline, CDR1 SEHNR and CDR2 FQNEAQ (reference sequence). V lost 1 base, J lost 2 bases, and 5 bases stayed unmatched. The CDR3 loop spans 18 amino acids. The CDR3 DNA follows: TGTGCCAGCAGCTTAGAGGGACTAGCGGGGGAGCTCACAGATACGCAGTATTTT. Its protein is CASSLEGLAGELTDTQYF.

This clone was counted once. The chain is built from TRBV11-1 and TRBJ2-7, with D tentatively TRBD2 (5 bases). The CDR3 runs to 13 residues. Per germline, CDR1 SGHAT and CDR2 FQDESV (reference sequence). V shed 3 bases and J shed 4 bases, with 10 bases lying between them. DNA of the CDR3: TGTGCCAGCAGCTTTACGTCGGGGTACGAGCAGTACTTC. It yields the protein CASSFTSGYEQYF.

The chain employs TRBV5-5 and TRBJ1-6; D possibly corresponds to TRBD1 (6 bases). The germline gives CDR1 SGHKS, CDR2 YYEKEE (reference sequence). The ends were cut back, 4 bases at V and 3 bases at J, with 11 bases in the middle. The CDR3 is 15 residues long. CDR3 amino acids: CASSKRTDYNSPLHF. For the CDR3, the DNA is TGTGCCAGCAGCAAACGGACAGACTATAATTCACCCCTCCACTTT.

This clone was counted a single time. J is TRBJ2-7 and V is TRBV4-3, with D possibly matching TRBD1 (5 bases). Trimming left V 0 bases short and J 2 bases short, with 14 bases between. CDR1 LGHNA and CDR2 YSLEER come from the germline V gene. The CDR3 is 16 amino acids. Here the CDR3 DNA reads TGCGCCAGCAGCCAAGATCTTGCCAGGGAACCCTACGAGCAGTACTTC. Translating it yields CASSQDLAREPYEQYF.

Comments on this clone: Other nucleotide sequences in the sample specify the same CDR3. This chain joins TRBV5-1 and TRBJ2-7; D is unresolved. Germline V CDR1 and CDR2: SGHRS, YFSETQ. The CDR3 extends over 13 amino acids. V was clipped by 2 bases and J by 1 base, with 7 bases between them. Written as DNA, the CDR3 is TGCGCCAGCAGCTTAACAGAATCCTACGAGCAGTACTTC. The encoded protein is CASSLTESYEQYF. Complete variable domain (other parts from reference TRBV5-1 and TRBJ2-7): KAGVTQTPRYLIKTRGQQVTLSCSPISGHRSVSWYQQTPGQGLQFLFEYFSETQRNKGNFPGRFSGRQFSNSRSEMNVSTLELGDSALYLCASSLTESYEQYFGPGTRLTVT.